The clone carrying this TCR beta chain was recorded a few times. What it binds is unknown. Primers used in a second PCR of about 6 to 11 cycles were a sample-barcoded 5' primer and a J-beta primer mix. All samples gave at least 2.5 million CDR3-containing paired-end reads. TCRdb itself ran the 5' RACE reads through MiXCR, one entry per CDR3 protein. The sample shows around 1,100,000 distinct CDR3 sequences, around two fifths of them seen only once. This entry is derived from a study of blood T cells in healthy people across ages. CDR1 is MNHEY and CDR2 is SVGAGI in the germline V gene. Trimming cost V 8 bases and J 3 bases, with 16 bases left between them. This CDR3 spans 14 amino acids. Donors were healthy Caucasian individuals from Russia aged roughly 6 to 90. Study outcomes and limitations: Among long-lived donors, naive CD4+ cells were more numerous and diversity higher than in aged donors.

This TCR was sampled from a young man in good health. Material for sequencing was blood. This chain joins TRBV6-5 and TRBJ1-1; D uncertain. The CDR3 reads CASRSNYQHTEAFF. CDR3 DNA sequence: TGTGCCAGCCGAAGCAACTATCAACACACTGAAGCTTTCTTT.